The T cell receptor (beta chain) described here comes from a study of regulatory T cells in long-lasting Graves disease. Relying on iRepertoire HTBI primers and Arm-PCR of CDR3 regions, the team built TCR beta libraries. From the multiplex PCR reads, TCRdb called clonotypes with MiXCR, one entry per CDR3 protein. The table includes 350,000 to 500,000 distinct CDR3 sequences, approximately 16% detected once. The length of the CDR3 is 14 residues. Germline trimming cut 6 bases from V and 4 bases from J; bases unmatched to any gene: 6. The germline V gene encodes CDR1 ENHRY and CDR2 SYGVKD. General study findings and limits: Persistent disease showed a preference for TRBV28, TRBJ1-2 and TRBJ2-5. Public clonotype sharing was higher in persistent than newly diagnosed patients.

Time point defined: newly diagnosed GD, antithyroid drugs for less than 3 months. PBMCs were the source of the RNA used for TCR sequencing. This clonotype was seen a handful of times. What it binds is unknown. This same sample was also part of a study on T cells in Graves' hyperthyroidism and ophthalmopathy. Per that study: Exclusions: uncontrolled infection, other autoimmune disease, pregnancy, lactation.

The source material was peripheral blood mononuclear cells (PBMCs), sampled at new diagnosis, from a patient treated with antithyroid drugs. The source is a woman aged 18-35 years with Graves disease. This chain connects TRBV10-3 to TRBJ1-2, with 9 bases fitting TRBD1. This CDR3 reads CAIRGQGQVYGYTF. Here the CDR3 DNA reads TGTGCCATCAGGGGACAGGGTCAGGTCTATGGCTACACCTTC.